Sequencing of this T cell receptor (beta chain) was carried out in a study of T cell responses to AZD1222 COVID-19 vaccine. Turning to the study itself: Second-dose timings of about 4 or about 12 weeks were pooled.

Germline values: CDR1 KGHDR, CDR2 SFDVKD. CDR3 length: 16 residues. J gave up 1 base and V 2 bases, and 5 bases lay outside the gene matches. Study-wide results and limits: The donor group comprised mostly white British people and more females; the analysis possibly underestimated clonal diversity. Seropositivity was recorded at baseline in only 6 or 7 AZD1222 recipients. Among vaccine-associated CD4 TCRs, coverage spanned spike, with dominance at 160-218 and 743-854.

This clone was detected only a few times. Antigen: not known. Method: immunoSEQ multiplex PCR; TCRdb's copy keeps in-frame clones and lacks some. Here the sample spans 130,000 or so clones, 93% being singletons. The origin of this receptor is an adult in good health. Sequencing was performed on peripheral blood, taken on day 0 of AZD1222 vaccination. The rearrangement joins TRBV24-1 to TRBJ2-3; 7 nucleotides line up with TRBD2. The CDR3 nucleotides read TGTGCCACCAGTGATTGGGGGGGGTCGGGCACAGATACGCAGTATTTT. Encoded protein: CATSDWGGSGTDTQYF.